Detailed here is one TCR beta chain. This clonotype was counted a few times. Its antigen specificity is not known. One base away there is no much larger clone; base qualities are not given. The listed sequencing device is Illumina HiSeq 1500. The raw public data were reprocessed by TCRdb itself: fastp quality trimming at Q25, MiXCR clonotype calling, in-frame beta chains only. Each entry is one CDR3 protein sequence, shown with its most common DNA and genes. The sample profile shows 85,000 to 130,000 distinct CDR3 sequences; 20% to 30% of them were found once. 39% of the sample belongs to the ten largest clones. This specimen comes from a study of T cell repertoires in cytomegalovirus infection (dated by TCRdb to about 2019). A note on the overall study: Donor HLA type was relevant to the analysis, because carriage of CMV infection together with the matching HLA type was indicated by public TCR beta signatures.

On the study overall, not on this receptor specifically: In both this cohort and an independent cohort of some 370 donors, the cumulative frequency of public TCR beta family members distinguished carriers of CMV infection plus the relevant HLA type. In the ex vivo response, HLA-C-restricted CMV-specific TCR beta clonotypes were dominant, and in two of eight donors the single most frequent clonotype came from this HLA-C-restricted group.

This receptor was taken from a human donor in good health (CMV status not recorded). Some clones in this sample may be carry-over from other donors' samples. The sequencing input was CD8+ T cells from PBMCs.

Here the CDR3 is given as CASSQVPGLNQETQYF. The bases are TGTGCCAGCAGCCAAGTACCGGGACTGAACCAAGAGACCCAGTACTTC. The chain links TRBV14 with TRBJ2-5; TRBD2 is perhaps the D gene, given 6 matching bases. Reading the germline V gene gives CDR1 SGHDN and CDR2 FVKESK. V is reduced by 1 base and J by 0 bases, leaving a spacing of 12 bases between them. Its CDR3 holds 16 amino acids, cysteine through phenylalanine. The sequence is cut down to CDR3 DNA, 48 bases in frame from base 1.